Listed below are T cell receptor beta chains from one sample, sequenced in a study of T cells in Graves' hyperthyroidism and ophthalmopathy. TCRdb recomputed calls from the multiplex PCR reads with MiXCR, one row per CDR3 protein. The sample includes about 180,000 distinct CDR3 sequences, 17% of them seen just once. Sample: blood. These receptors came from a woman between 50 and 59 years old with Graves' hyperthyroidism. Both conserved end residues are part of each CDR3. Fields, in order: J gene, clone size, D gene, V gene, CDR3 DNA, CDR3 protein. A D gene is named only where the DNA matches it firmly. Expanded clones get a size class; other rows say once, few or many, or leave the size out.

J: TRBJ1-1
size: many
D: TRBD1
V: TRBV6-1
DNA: TGTGCCAGCAGGAGGACAGGGATGGTCGCGAACACTGAAGCTTTCTTT
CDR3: CASRRTGMVANTEAFF

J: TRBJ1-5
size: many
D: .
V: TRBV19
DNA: TGTGCCAGTACCTCATACGGTGAAAGCAATCAGCCCCAGCATTTT
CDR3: CASTSYGESNQPQHF

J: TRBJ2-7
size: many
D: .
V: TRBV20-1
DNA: TGCAGTGCTAGAGGGGCGGGGGCCGACCTCACCTACGAGCAGTACTTC
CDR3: CSARGAGADLTYEQYF

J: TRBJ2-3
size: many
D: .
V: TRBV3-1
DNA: TGTGCCAGCAGCCAAGTAGCCGGTGGCACAGATACGCAGTATTTT
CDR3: CASSQVAGGTDTQYF

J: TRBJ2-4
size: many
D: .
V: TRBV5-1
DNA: TGCGCCAGCAGCCCTGCCGGAACTGTTAACAGGCTACAGTACTTC
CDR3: CASSPAGTVNRLQYF

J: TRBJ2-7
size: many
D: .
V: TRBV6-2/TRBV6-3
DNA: TGTGCCAGCAGTTACTCGAATGCATACGAGCAGTACTTC
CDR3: CASSYSNAYEQYF

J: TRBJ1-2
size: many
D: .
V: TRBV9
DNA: TGTGCCAGCAGCGTAGGTGACGGGGCGGGGGGCTACACCTTC
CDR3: CASSVGDGAGGYTF

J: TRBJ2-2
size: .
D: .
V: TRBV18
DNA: TGTGCCAGCTCACCACGGCAGGGTGCCACCGGGGAGCTGTTTTTT
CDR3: CASSPRQGATGELFF

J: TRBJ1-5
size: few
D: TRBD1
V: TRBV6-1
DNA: TGTGCCAGCAGTACGGACAGGGGCAGCAATCAGCCCCAGCATTTT
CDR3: CASSTDRGSNQPQHF

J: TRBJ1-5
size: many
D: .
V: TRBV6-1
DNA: TGTGCCAGCAGTCGACGGGACAATCAGCCCCAGCATTTT
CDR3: CASSRRDNQPQHF

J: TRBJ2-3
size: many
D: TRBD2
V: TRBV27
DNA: TGTGTCAGCAGTTGGGCGGGGGGCACAGATACGCAGTATTTT
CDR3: CVSSWAGGTDTQYF

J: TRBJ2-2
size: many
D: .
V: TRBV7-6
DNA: TGTGCCAGCAGCTTAGTTGGCCAACCTCTATCCACCGGGGAGCTGTTTTTT
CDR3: CASSLVGQPLSTGELFF

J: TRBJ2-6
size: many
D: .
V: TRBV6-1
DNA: TGTGCCTGCAGTGAACCGGGATATTTGAGCTCTGGGGCCAACGTCCTGACTTTC
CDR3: CACSEPGYLSSGANVLTF

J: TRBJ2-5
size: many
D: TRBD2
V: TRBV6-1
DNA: TGTGCCAGCAGGGGAGGGGAGCATGGGACCCAGTACTTC
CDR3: CASRGGEHGTQYF

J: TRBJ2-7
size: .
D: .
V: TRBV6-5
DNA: TGTGCCAGCAGCTACGGGACGCTGGGAAAGGACGAGCAGTACTTC
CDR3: CASSYGTLGKDEQYF

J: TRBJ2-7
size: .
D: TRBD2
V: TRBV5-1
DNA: TGCGCCAGCAGCTTGACAGACGGGAGGTACGAGCAGTACTTC
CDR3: CASSLTDGRYEQYF

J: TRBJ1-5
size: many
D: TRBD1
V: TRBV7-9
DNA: TGTGCCAGCAGCTCGGGACAGGGATATCAGCCCCAGCATTTT
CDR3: CASSSGQGYQPQHF

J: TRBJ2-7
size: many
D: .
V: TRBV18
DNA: TGTGCCAGCTCACCAAGGGACATTTACTACGAGCAGTACTTC
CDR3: CASSPRDIYYEQYF

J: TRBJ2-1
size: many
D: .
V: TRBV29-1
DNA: TGCAGCGCCGTGGGTGGGCAGATCTACAATGAGCAGTTCTTC
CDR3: CSAVGGQIYNEQFF

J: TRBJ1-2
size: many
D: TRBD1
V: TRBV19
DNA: TGTGCCAGCGGGACAGGCGCCTCTTACTATGGCTACACCTTC
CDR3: CASGTGASYYGYTF

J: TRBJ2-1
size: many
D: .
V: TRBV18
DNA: TGTGCCAGCTCCCCCGGAGAAAATGAGCAGTTCTTC
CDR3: CASSPGENEQFF

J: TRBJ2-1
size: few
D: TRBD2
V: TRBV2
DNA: TGTGCCAGCAGTGAAGGACTAGCGGTGTCCGATGAGCAGTTCTTC
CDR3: CASSEGLAVSDEQFF

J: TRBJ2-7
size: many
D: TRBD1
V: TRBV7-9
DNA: TGTGCCAGCAGCTTAGCCGGGGACAGTTACTACGAGCAGTACTTC
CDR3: CASSLAGDSYYEQYF

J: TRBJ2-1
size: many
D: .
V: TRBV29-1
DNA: TGCAGCGTTGTTTCTCCCAATGAGCAGTTCTTC
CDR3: CSVVSPNEQFF

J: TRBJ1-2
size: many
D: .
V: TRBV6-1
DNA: TGTGCCAGCAGTACGGGTGGGGGGGGCGATTGGGGCTACACCTTC
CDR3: CASSTGGGGDWGYTF

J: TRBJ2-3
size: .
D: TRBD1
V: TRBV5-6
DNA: TGTGCCAGCAGCTTGGTGGACAGGGGCACAGATACGCAGTATTTT
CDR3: CASSLVDRGTDTQYF

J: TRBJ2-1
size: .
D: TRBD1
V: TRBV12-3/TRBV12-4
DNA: TGTGCCAGCAGTTATGGACAGGGCCTCTACAATGAGCAGTTCTTC
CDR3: CASSYGQGLYNEQFF

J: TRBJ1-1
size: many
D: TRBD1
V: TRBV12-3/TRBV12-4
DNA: TGTGCCAGCAGTTGGCAGGGGGCAATCACTGAAGCTTTCTTT
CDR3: CASSWQGAITEAFF

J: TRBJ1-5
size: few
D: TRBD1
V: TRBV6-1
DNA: TGTGCCAGCAGTACCCTCAGCAAGACAGGGGGCTACGTTCAGCCCCAGCATTTT
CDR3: CASSTLSKTGGYVQPQHF

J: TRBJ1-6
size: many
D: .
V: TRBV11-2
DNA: TGTGCCAGCAGCCCTGGGACGCCACTAAATAGTTCACCCCTCCACTTT
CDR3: CASSPGTPLNSSPLHF

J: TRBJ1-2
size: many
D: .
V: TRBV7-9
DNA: TGTGCCAGCAGCTCAGGGGACTATGGCTACACCTTC
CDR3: CASSSGDYGYTF

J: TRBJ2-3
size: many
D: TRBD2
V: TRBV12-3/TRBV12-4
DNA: TGTGCCAGCAGTTGGTCTAGCGGGGGCCTCGTTACGCAGTATTTT
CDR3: CASSWSSGGLVTQYF

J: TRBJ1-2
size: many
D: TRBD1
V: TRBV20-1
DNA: TGCAGTGCTAGGGACAGGCCCTATGGCTACACCTTC
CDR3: CSARDRPYGYTF

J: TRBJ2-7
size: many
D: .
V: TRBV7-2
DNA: TGTGCCAGCAGCTTAGACCCTCTTACGGATTACGAGCAGTACTTC
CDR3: CASSLDPLTDYEQYF

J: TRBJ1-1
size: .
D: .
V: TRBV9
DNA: TGTGCCAGCAACCCGCCCGGCCGGGGGCTGGGCACTGAAGCTTTCTTT
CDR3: CASNPPGRGLGTEAFF

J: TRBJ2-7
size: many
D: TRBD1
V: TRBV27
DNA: TGCGCCAGCAGCTTGACAGGGACCTACGAGCAGTACTTC
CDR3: CASSLTGTYEQYF

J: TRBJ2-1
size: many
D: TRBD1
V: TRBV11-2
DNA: TGTGCCAGCAGCCTCCGGACAGGGTCTTCGTACAATGAGCAGTTCTTC
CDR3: CASSLRTGSSYNEQFF

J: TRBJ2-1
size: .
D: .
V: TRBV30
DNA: TGTGCCTTCGGACACTCGAGCTCCTACAATGAGCAGTTCTTC
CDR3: CAFGHSSSYNEQFF

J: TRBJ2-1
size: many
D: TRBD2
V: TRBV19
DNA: TGTGCCAGTAGTACGACTAGCGGGGGATTCTCGGGGCAGTTCTTC
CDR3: CASSTTSGGFSGQFF

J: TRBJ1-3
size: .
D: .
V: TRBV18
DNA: TGTGCCAGCTCCCCTGGCGAGACCTCTGGAAACACCATATATTTT
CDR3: CASSPGETSGNTIYF

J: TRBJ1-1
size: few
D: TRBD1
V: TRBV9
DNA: TGTGCCAGCAGCGTAGCCGCGACAGGGGCCACTGAAGCTTTCTTT
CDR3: CASSVAATGATEAFF

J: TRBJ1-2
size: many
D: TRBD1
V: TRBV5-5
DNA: TGTGCCAGCAGCCCGACGGGAAGACAGGGGGCCGATGGCTACACCTTC
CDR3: CASSPTGRQGADGYTF

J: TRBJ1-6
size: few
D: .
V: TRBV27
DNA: TGTGCCTCCTTGTTGGATTCACCCCTCCACTTT
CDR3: CASLLDSPLHF

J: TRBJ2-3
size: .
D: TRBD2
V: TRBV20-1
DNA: TGCAGTGCTAGGGATGTAGCGGGTGGGGCAGATACGCAGTATTTT
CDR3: CSARDVAGGADTQYF

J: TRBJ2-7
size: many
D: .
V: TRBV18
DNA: TGTGCCAGCTCACCACCGATGGGCTACGAGCAGTACTTC
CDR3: CASSPPMGYEQYF

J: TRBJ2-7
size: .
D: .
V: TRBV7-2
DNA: TGTGCCAGCAGCGGTGTACGGGACCACGAGCAGTACTTC
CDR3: CASSGVRDHEQYF